These 30 T cell receptor beta chains were sequenced from one sample in a study of T cells in Graves' hyperthyroidism and ophthalmopathy. Authors of the study amplified TCR beta CDR3 regions from RNA transcripts. Initially, a first-round RT-PCR of the TCR CDR3 employed the HTBI primer set. TCRdb recomputed calls from the multiplex PCR reads with MiXCR, one row per CDR3 protein. Of about 410,000 distinct CDR3 sequences detected, roughly 15% appear once; the ten largest clones hold around 14%. Sequencing input: blood. These receptor sequences come from a man younger than 35 with Graves' ophthalmopathy.

In its sample, this clonotype was seen a few times. This chain connects TRBV6-1 to TRBJ2-3; 7 bases agree with TRBD1. This CDR3 comprises 13 residues. The junction had 3 bases not matched to a gene; V was cut back by 6 bases and J by 3 bases. The germline V gene encodes CDR1 MNHNS and CDR2 SASEGT. For the CDR3, the DNA is TGTGCCAGCAGACTACAGGGGACAGATACGCAGTATTTT. This translates into CASRLQGTDTQYF.

There are many counts of this clonotype. This chain links TRBV7-8 with TRBJ2-1; D is undetermined. The CDR3 is 13 residues long. Trimming removed 4 bases from V and 5 bases from J, with 9 bases in between. Germline-derived CDR1 and CDR2 are SGHVS and FQNEAQ. CDR3 sequence (DNA): TGTGCCAGCAGCTATTACACGGACAATGAGCAGTTCTTC. It specifies CASSYYTDNEQFF. The full variable domain, rest sourced from reference TRBV7-8 and TRBJ2-1, is GAGVSQSPRYKVAKRGQDVALRCDPISGHVSLFWYQQALGQGPEFLTYFQNEAQLDKSGLPSDRFFAERPEGSVSTLKIQRTQQEDSAVYLCASSYYTDNEQFFGPGTRLTVL.

This clonotype was detected ten times or more. The chain is built from TRBV11-2 and TRBJ2-3; 7 bases fit TRBD2. In germline, CDR1 is SGHAT, CDR2 FQNNGV. The CDR3 covers 16 residues. J lost 2 bases, V lost 7 bases, and 12 bases had no gene match. Here the CDR3 DNA reads TGTGCCAGCATTCAAGGGCGGGGGACCCACACAGATACGCAGTATTTT. Residues: CASIQGRGTHTDTQYF.

J is TRBJ2-1 and V is TRBV10-3, with 10 bases identical to TRBD2. The germline gives CDR1 ENHRY, CDR2 SYGVKD. Germline trimming cut 6 bases from V and 0 bases from J; bases unmatched to any gene: 11. The length of the CDR3 is 18 residues. CDR3 sequence reads: CAISPIPGLADSYNEQFF. For the CDR3, the DNA is TGTGCCATCAGCCCTATTCCCGGACTAGCGGACTCCTACAATGAGCAGTTCTTC.

The chain recombines TRBV6-1 with TRBJ2-1; 7 bases match TRBD1. Germline V gene sequence: CDR1 MNHNS, CDR2 SASEGT. This CDR3 comprises 15 residues. With V trimmed by 5 bases and J by 7 bases, 11 bases remained unmatched. The CDR3: CASSSSRTGSNEQFF. The CDR3 nucleotides read TGTGCCAGCAGTTCCTCTAGGACAGGAAGTAATGAGCAGTTCTTC.

This clonotype was counted a single time. The V gene is TRBV28, the J gene TRBJ2-3; 13 bases agree with TRBD2. CDR3 length equals 17 residues. Per germline, CDR1 MDHEN and CDR2 SYDVKM. Unmatched junction bases numbered 3, after V lost 3 bases and J lost 0 bases. The CDR3 spells CASSLGTSGASTDTQYF. In DNA form, the CDR3 reads TGTGCCAGCAGTTTGGGGACTAGCGGGGCTAGCACAGATACGCAGTATTTT.

This clonotype was detected many times. This chain links TRBV11-1 with TRBJ2-1, with D perhaps TRBD2 (7 bases). Germline loops: CDR1 SGHAT, CDR2 FQDESV (reference sequence). With 7 bases removed from V and 2 bases from J, the gap between germline ends came to 15 bases. CDR3 length equals 15 residues. CDR3 sequence reads: CASIGGALPYNEQFF. Written as DNA, the CDR3 is TGTGCCAGCATTGGGGGGGCCCTACCCTACAATGAGCAGTTCTTC.

This chain connects TRBV7-8 to TRBJ2-1; 13 bases line up with TRBD2. The germline gives CDR1 SGHVS, CDR2 FQNEAQ. The CDR3 length is 18 residues. V lost 5 bases and J lost 3; bases outside the gene matches: 10. CDR3 DNA: TGTGCCAGCAGCCCCAACCACGGGACTAGCGGGAACTACAATGAGCAGTTCTTC. It is translated as CASSPNHGTSGNYNEQFF.

This clonotype showed up many times. This sequence joins TRBV20-1 and TRBJ1-2; D not certain. Germline loops: CDR1 DFQATT, CDR2 SNEGSKA (reference sequence). This CDR3 comprises 14 residues. Deletions cut 6 bases from V and 0 bases from J, with 14 bases between. In nucleotides, the CDR3 is TGCAGTGCCCCCGTGGCGAACTCTAACTATGGCTACACCTTC. This gives the protein CSAPVANSNYGYTF.

This clonotype was detected a few times. The V call is TRBV6-2 or TRBV6-3, the J call TRBJ1-6, with TRBD1 as a possible D gene (5 bases). The V gene's germline CDR1 is MNHEY and CDR2 SVGEGT. This CDR3 contains 14 residues. V lost 8 bases to trimming and J lost 5 bases, with 13 bases between them. The CDR3: CASVGTVNNSPLHF. The CDR3 DNA is TGTGCCAGCGTAGGGACGGTGAATAATTCACCCCTCCACTTT.

This clonotype was picked up many times. The V and J genes are TRBV2 and TRBJ2-7; maybe TRBD2 (5 bases). CDR3 size: 16 residues. Trimming removed 6 bases from V and 0 bases from J, with 18 bases in between. Germline CDR1 SNHLY, CDR2 FYNNEI. The CDR3 DNA reads TGTGCCAGCAGATGGTTCGGGGTTTATGGCTCCTACGAGCAGTACTTC. It yields the protein CASRWFGVYGSYEQYF.

This clonotype was counted at least ten times. The chain employs TRBV3-1 and TRBJ2-7; D remains ambiguous. V was clipped by 4 bases and J by 2 bases, with 12 bases between them. The CDR3 has 14 amino acids. CDR1 and CDR2 (germline): LGHDT, YNNKEL (reference sequence). The CDR3 DNA sequence: TGTGCCAGCAGCCCCCTAGGCCGTACCTACGAGCAGTACTTC. Translating it yields CASSPLGRTYEQYF.

This clonotype was counted many times. This chain uses TRBV12-3 or TRBV12-4 with TRBJ1-1; D gene uncertain. The CDR3 totals 14 residues. Trimming stripped 6 bases from V and 4 bases from J, with 15 bases between. As DNA, the CDR3 is TGTGCCAGCAGCTTGACGGCTGCCCCCACTGAAGCTTTCTTT. As protein: CASSLTAAPTEAFF.

This clonotype was seen many times. V gene TRBV27 combines with J gene TRBJ1-5; D might be TRBD1 (5 bases). The CDR3 has 13 residues. CDR1 MNHEY and CDR2 SMNVEV come from the germline V gene (reference sequence). The V and J ends lost 6 bases and 7 bases respectively, with 13 bases between them. The chain's CDR3 is CASRSGGGQPQHF. The CDR3 DNA reads as TGTGCCAGCAGGAGTGGTGGGGGGCAGCCCCAGCATTTT.

This chain uses TRBV18 with TRBJ2-1; D not certain. The V end lost 3 bases, the J end lost 4 bases, and 16 bases lay between the germline ends. From germline, CDR1 is KGHSH and CDR2 LQKENI. The CDR3 contains 16 residues. The CDR3 bases are TGTGCCAGCTCACCTGTCTTACGGGTGTTTTACAATGAGCAGTTCTTC. Translated, it gives CASSPVLRVFYNEQFF.

This clonotype was seen repeatedly, ten times or more. V is TRBV7-9 and J is TRBJ1-2; TRBD1 aligns across 7 bases. Trimming removed 1 base from V and 4 bases from J; junction bases left unmatched: 9. The length of the CDR3 is 16 residues. Germline CDR1 SEHNR, CDR2 FQNEAQ (reference sequence). The CDR3 protein is CASSLGGGGRLYGYTF. The CDR3 bases are TGTGCCAGCAGCTTAGGTGGAGGGGGCCGACTCTATGGCTACACCTTC. Full variable domain (missing parts from reference TRBV7-9 and TRBJ1-2): DTGVSQNPRHKITKRGQNVTFRCDPISEHNRLYWYRQTLGQGPEFLTYFQNEAQLEKSRLLSDRFSAERPKGSFSTLEIQRTEQGDSAMYLCASSLGGGGRLYGYTFGSGTRLTVV.

The rearrangement links TRBV27 to TRBJ1-1; D call uncertain. The CDR3 length is 13 residues. V was shortened by 6 bases and J by 0 bases, with 8 bases between the two germline ends. Germline lookup yields CDR1 MNHEY and CDR2 SMNVEV (reference sequence). CDR3 residues: CASSRRMNTEAFF. The CDR3 coding sequence is TGTGCCAGCAGCCGACGTATGAACACTGAAGCTTTCTTT.

CDR3 nucleotide sequence: TGTGCCAGTAGTACAGGGACGGGAAACACCATATATTTT. Encoded protein: CASSTGTGNTIYF. The chain is built from TRBV19 and TRBJ1-3; D is possibly TRBD1 (5 bases). This CDR3 has 13 residues. Germline V gene sequence: CDR1 LNHDA, CDR2 SQIVND (reference sequence). Trimming pared 4 bases from V and 4 bases from J, leaving 8 bases between. Drawing the rest from reference TRBV19 and TRBJ1-3, the complete variable domain is DGGITQSPKYLFRKEGQNVTLSCEQNLNHDAMYWYRQDPGQGLRLIYYSQIVNDFQKGDIAEGYSVSREKKESFPLTVTSAQKNPTAFYLCASSTGTGNTIYFGEGSWLTVV.

Only a few counts were recorded for this clonotype. The V call is TRBV5-1, the J call TRBJ1-1; D may be TRBD1 (6 bases). Germline values: CDR1 SGHRS, CDR2 YFSETQ. This CDR3 has 15 residues. Trimming stripped 0 bases from V and 4 bases from J, with 13 bases between. CDR3 DNA sequence: TGCGCCAGCAGCTTGGGGGGGGGGCCGGGCACTGAAGCTTTCTTT. Its translation is CASSLGGGPGTEAFF.

This clonotype was found many times. The CDR3 bases are TGCAGTGCTGATCCGACAGGTGACACTGAAGCTTTCTTT. Protein: CSADPTGDTEAFF. The V gene is TRBV20-1, the J gene TRBJ1-1, with a tentative D call TRBD1 (6 bases). This CDR3 spans 13 amino acids. Germline assignment: CDR1 DFQATT and CDR2 SNEGSKA (reference sequence). V was pared by 5 bases and J by 3 bases, with 13 bases between.

The sample holds many counts of this clonotype. This chain uses TRBV30 with TRBJ1-2; the match to TRBD1 covers 8 bases. This CDR3 is built from 13 residues. Germline values: CDR1 GTSNPN, CDR2 SVGIG (reference sequence). Losses at the gene ends were 2 bases for V and 7 bases for J; bases not matched to a gene: 6. The CDR3 region has the DNA TGTGCCTGGAGTAAACAGGGGGATGGTGGCTACACCTTC. It is translated as CAWSKQGDGGYTF.

This clonotype has a handful of counts. The chain carries TRBV14 and TRBJ2-7; 7 bases fit TRBD2. CDR3 length: 13 residues. Losses at the gene ends were 4 bases for V and 6 bases for J; bases not matched to a gene: 6. Germline V gene data show CDR1 as SGHDN and CDR2 as FVKESK. The CDR3 DNA is TGTGCCAGCAGCCGGCAGGCTAGCGGCGAGCAGTACTTC. Encoded protein: CASSRQASGEQYF.

In its sample, this clonotype was seen many times. The chain carries TRBV20-1 and TRBJ2-7, with D possibly TRBD2 on 6 matching bases. This CDR3 spans 13 amino acids. Trimming stripped 3 bases from V and 5 bases from J, with 14 bases between. Germline V gives CDR1 DFQATT, CDR2 SNEGSKA (reference sequence). The DNA for the CDR3 is TGCAGTGCTAGCCCTCGCAGGGAGGACGAGCAGTACTTC. It codes for CSASPRREDEQYF.

This clonotype came up a few times. The junction differs from germline at one of its ends, possibly a read error. The chain employs TRBV29-1 and TRBJ2-3; D possibly corresponds to TRBD1 (6 bases). There are 14 residues in the CDR3. The germline CDR1 and CDR2 sequences are SQVTM and ANQGSEA. Written as DNA, the CDR3 is TGCAGCGCTGAAGGGGGTTACGGCACAGATACGCAGTATTTT. Its translation: CSAEGGYGTDTQYF.

This clonotype showed up many times. The rearrangement links TRBV10-3 to TRBJ2-5, with D perhaps matching TRBD1 (5 bases). Germline assignment: CDR1 ENHRY and CDR2 SYGVKD. The CDR3 loop spans 14 amino acids. Trimming removed 4 bases at V and 1 base at J, with 10 bases between. CDR3 coding DNA: TGTGCCATCAGTGCGGCAGGGCCCCAAGAGACCCAGTACTTC. This translates into CAISAAGPQETQYF.

This clonotype was detected many times. The gene calls are TRBV12-3 or TRBV12-4 and TRBJ2-1; 10 bases fit TRBD1. The CDR3 contains 15 residues. V trimming: 5 bases; J trimming: 7 bases; junction bases outside the gene matches: 8. CDR3 amino acids: CASSLPGQGNNEQFF. CDR3 in DNA: TGTGCCAGCAGTCTCCCGGGACAGGGGAATAATGAGCAGTTCTTC.

As concerns this clonotype: The germline gene is not matched at one end of the junction; a read error may be the cause. The chain employs TRBV10-2 and TRBJ1-1; D remains ambiguous. Looked up from germline, CDR1 is WSHSY and CDR2 is SAAADI. The CDR3 loop spans 12 amino acids. The chain's CDR3 is CARSAGDTEAFF. CDR3 nucleotide sequence: TGCGCCCGCAGTGCCGGGGACACTGAAGCTTTCTTT.

The rearrangement joins TRBV7-9 to TRBJ2-7; 9 positions agree with TRBD2. CDR1 and CDR2 from the germline V gene are SEHNR and FQNEAQ (reference sequence). The CDR3 has 17 amino acids. V trimming: 0 bases; J trimming: 1 base; junction bases outside the gene matches: 7. This CDR3 reads CASSLAHGLAGSYEQYF. The CDR3 region has the DNA TGTGCCAGCAGCTTAGCGCACGGGCTAGCGGGATCCTACGAGCAGTACTTC.

Many counts were recorded for this clonotype. V gene TRBV20-1 combines with J gene TRBJ2-1; D remains ambiguous. The CDR3 has 11 residues. Trimming stripped 3 bases from V and 8 bases from J, with 8 bases between. Germline V gene sequence: CDR1 DFQATT, CDR2 SNEGSKA (reference sequence). In DNA form, the CDR3 reads TGCAGTGCTAGGCCTTGGGATGAGCAGTTCTTC. Translated: CSARPWDEQFF.

This clonotype turned up a few times. The chain links TRBV5-1 to TRBJ2-3; TRBD2 is a possible D gene (6 bases). V dropped 0 bases and J dropped 3 bases, with 11 bases sitting between them. Per the germline V gene, CDR1 is SGHRS and CDR2 is YFSETQ. The length of the CDR3 is 15 residues. This chain's CDR3 is CASSLAAGRTDTQYF. The CDR3 DNA is TGCGCCAGCAGCTTGGCCGCGGGGAGGACAGATACGCAGTATTTT.